This TCR beta chain was recorded in a study of blood T cell repertoires in COVID-19. Study information: There were acute and convalescent COVID-19 samples, and they came from the United States, Italy and Spain. The analysed material was cDNA or gDNA that came from T cells, B-cell-depleted T cells, or PBMCs.

CDR1 and CDR2 (germline): MNHNY, SVGAGI (reference sequence). The CDR3 runs to 12 residues. After removal of 7 bases from V and 8 bases from J, the junction contained 6 bases not matched to a gene. Authors' methods: The authors estimated nucleated cell counts from reference gene primer amplification. The assay was immunoSEQ multiplex PCR, and TCRdb's table has in-frame clones only and misses some. V, J and clone size derive from that table, while D and trimming were established from the DNA sequence. The data show 69,000 or so clones, with around 80% seen just once and over 7.5% held by the top ten. Sequencing input: peripheral blood. The TCR originated in an elderly woman with acute or convalescent COVID-19. This chain links TRBV6-6 with TRBJ1-1, with 8 bases identical to TRBD1. In DNA, the CDR3 is TGTGCCAGCACCATAGGACAGGGCGAAGCTTTCTTT. Its protein product is CASTIGQGEAFF.